This T cell receptor (beta chain) was sequenced in a study of shared clonotypes between healthy human individuals. Study as a whole: Each donor contributed plates that comprised three CD4 naive, three CD4 memory, two CD8 naive and one CD8 memory.

A note on this clone: The junction departs from germline at one end; a sequencing error may be responsible.

Germline CDR1 is SGHAT and CDR2 is FQNNGV. CDR3 length: 12 residues. Assay used: immunoSEQ multiplex PCR; TCRdb lists only in-frame clones, some missing. Counted here are roughly 2,500,000 clones, 93% occurring once; the ten biggest clones make up roughly 0.36%. This sequence was found in a man aged 18 to 29 in good health. Some clones in this sample may be carry-over from other donors' samples. The sequenced material came from naive CD4+ T cells from PBMCs. The sample's subset: CD45RA+ positively selected. The rearrangement joins TRBV11-2 to TRBJ2-1; D remains ambiguous. The CDR3 bases are TGTGCCAGCAGCTTTAGTTATAGAAAGAATCTCTTC. This sequence encodes CASSFSYRKNLF.